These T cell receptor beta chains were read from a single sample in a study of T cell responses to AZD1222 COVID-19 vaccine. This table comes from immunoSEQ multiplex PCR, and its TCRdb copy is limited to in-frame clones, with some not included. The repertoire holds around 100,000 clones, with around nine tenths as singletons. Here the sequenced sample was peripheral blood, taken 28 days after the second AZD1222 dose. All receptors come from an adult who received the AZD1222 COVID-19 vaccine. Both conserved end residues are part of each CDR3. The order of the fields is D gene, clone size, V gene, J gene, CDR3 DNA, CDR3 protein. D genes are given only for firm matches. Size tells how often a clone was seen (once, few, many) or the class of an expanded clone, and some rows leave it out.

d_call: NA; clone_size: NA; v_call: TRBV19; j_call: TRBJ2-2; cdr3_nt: TGTGCCAGTACTACAGGGTGGAACACCGGGGAGCTGTTTTTT; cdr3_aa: CASTTGWNTGELFF
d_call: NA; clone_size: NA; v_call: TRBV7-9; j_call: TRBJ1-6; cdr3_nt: TGTGCCAGCAGCTTACCCCATTCACCCCTCCACTTT; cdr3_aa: CASSLPHSPLHF
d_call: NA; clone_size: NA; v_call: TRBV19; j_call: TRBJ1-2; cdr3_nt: TGTGCCAGTAGTCAACTACAGGGAGGCGGCTATGGCTACACCTTC; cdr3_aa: CASSQLQGGGYGYTF
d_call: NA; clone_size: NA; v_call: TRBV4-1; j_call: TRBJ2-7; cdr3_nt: TGCGCCAGCAGCCAAGAAGGCAGTGGGTCAGCCTACGAGCAGTACTTC; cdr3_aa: CASSQEGSGSAYEQYF
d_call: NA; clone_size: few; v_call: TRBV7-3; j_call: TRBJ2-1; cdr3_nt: TGTGCCAGCAGCTCCACAGGTAACAATGAGCAGTTCTTC; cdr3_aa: CASSSTGNNEQFF
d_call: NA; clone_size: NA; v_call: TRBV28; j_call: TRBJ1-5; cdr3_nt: TGTGCCAGCAGTCCGTACAGGGTCGGCCAGCCCCAGCATTTT; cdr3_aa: CASSPYRVGQPQHF
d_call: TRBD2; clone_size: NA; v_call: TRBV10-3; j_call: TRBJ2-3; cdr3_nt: TGTGCCATCAGTGAAACTAGCGGAAGCACAGATACGCAGTATTTT; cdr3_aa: CAISETSGSTDTQYF
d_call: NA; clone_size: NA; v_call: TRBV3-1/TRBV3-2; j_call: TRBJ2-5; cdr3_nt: TGTGCCAGCAGCCAGTCCAGGGGAGGCCAAGAGACCCAGTACTTC; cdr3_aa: CASSQSRGGQETQYF
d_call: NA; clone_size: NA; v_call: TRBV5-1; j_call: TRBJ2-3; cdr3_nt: TGCGCCAGCAGCTTGGGAGGGTCTAGCACAGATACGCAGTATTTT; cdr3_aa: CASSLGGSSTDTQYF
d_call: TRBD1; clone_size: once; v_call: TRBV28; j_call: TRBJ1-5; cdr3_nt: TGTGCCATCAATGCGCGACAGGGGGCGACTAGCAATCAGCCCCAGCATTTT; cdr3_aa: CAINARQGATSNQPQHF
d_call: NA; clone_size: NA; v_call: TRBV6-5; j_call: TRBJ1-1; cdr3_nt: TGTGCCAGCCGTTCAGAGATTGAAGCTTTCTTT; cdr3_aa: CASRSEIEAFF
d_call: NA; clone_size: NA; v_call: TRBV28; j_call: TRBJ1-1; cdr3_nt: TGTGCCAGCAGTTTCGTCGTCAGTGAAGCTTTCTTT; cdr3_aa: CASSFVVSEAFF
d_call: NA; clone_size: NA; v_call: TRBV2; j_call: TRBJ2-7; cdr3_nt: TGTGCCAGCAGTGGACCCCTTGAGAACGAGCAGTACTTC; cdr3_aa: CASSGPLENEQYF
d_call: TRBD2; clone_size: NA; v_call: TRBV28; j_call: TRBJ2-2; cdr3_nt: TGTGCCAGCAAACCTAGCGGGAGAGACACCGGGGAGCTGTTTTTT; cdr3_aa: CASKPSGRDTGELFF
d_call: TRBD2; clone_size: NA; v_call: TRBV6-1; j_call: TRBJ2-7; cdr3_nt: TGTGCCAGCAGTGACCTCCCCGAGCGGGGGCGCTCCTACGAGCAGTACTTC; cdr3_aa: CASSDLPERGRSYEQYF
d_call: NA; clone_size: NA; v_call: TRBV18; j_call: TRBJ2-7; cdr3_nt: TGTGCCAGCTCACCCCTAGCGTCAGCCTACGAGCAGTACTTC; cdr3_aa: CASSPLASAYEQYF
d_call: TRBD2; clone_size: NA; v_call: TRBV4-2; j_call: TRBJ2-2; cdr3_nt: TGTGCCAGCAGCCAACCGGGACTATCGAACACCGGGGAGCTGTTTTTT; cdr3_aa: CASSQPGLSNTGELFF
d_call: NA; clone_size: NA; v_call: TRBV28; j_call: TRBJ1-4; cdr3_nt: TGTGCCATCAAGGGGGCAACTAATGAAAAACTGTTTTTT; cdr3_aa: CAIKGATNEKLFF
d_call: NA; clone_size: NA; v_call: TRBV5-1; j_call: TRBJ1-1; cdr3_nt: TGCGCCAGCAGCTTGGTTCGGCAGGGCGGTAGCACTGAAGCTTTCTTT; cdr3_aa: CASSLVRQGGSTEAFF
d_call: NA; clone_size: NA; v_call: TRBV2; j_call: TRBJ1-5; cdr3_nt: TGTGCCAGCAGTGGGGCTGCTTATAGCAATCAGCCCCAGCATTTT; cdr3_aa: CASSGAAYSNQPQHF
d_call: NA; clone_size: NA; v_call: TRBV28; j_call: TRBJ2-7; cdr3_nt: TGTGCCTCCCGAGGAAGTTACACGGGATACGAGCAGTACTTC; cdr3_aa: CASRGSYTGYEQYF
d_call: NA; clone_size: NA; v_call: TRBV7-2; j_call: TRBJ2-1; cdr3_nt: TGTGCCAGCAGCTTAGTGGACAGCCTCAATGAGCAGTTCTTC; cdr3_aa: CASSLVDSLNEQFF
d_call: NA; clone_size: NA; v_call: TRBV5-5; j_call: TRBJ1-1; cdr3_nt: TGTGCCAGCAGCTTGCTGCCAGGGGAGGGGTACACTGAAGCTTTCTTT; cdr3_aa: CASSLLPGEGYTEAFF
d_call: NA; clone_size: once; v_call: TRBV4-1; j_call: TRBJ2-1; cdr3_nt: TGCGCCAGCAGCCAGGTGGATATGGGGATTGCAAATGAGCAGTTCTTC; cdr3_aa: CASSQVDMGIANEQFF
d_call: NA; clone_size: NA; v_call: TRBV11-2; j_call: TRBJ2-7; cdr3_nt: TGTGCCAGCAGCTCCCGGTTGGGTAGGGCGGACTACGAGCAGTACTTC; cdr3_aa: CASSSRLGRADYEQYF
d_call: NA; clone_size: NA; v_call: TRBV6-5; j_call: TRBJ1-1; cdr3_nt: TGTGCCAGCAGTCCAACGAGAATGAACACTGAAGCTTTCTTT; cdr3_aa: CASSPTRMNTEAFF
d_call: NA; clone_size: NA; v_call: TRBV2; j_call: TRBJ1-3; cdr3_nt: TGTGCCAGCAGCTCAAAAGGGAGCTCTGGAAACACCATATATTTT; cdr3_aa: CASSSKGSSGNTIYF
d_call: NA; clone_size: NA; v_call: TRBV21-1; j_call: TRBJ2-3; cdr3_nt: TGTGCCAGCGGAGGTCAAGATAGGGCTAGGGATACGCAGTATTTT; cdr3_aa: CASGGQDRARDTQYF
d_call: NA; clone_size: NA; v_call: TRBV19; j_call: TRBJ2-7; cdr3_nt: TGTGCCAGTTCCCCCACCGGAGACGGCGGTTCCGAGCAGTACTTC; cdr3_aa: CASSPTGDGGSEQYF
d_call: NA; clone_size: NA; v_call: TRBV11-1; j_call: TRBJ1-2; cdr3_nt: TGTGCCAGCAGCCTGGACGGACAGCTCCGCTATGGCTACACCTTC; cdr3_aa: CASSLDGQLRYGYTF
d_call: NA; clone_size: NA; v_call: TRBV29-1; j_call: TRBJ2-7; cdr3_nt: TGCAGCGTTGAAGAAGGCGGCTACGAGCAGTACTTC; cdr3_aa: CSVEEGGYEQYF
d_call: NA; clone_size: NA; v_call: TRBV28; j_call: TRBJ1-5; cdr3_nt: TGTGCCAGCAGCCCCTACAGCAGCAATCAGCCCCAGCATTTT; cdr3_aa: CASSPYSSNQPQHF
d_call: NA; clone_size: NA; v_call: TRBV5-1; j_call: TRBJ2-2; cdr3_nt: TGCGCCAGCAGCTTTAGGGAGGAGCTGTTTTTT; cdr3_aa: CASSFREELFF